This T cell receptor beta chain was captured by sequencing in a study of T cell responses to AZD1222 COVID-19 vaccine. Across the whole study: Second-dose intervals near 4 or 12 weeks were combined.

Findings of the study overall: Repertoire sampling happened only post peak T cell response. Seropositive status at baseline applied to only five to seven AZD1222 recipients.

The CDR3 is made up of 12 amino acids. V shed 0 bases and J shed 6 bases, with 5 bases lying between them. Germline V gives CDR1 LNHNV, CDR2 YYDKDF (reference sequence). About this clone: What it recognizes is unknown.

Some clones are missing from TCRdb's copy, which holds only in-frame ones; the method was immunoSEQ multiplex PCR. The sample has 150,000 or so clones, approximately 94% seen once. The TCR was taken from an adult in good health. V is TRBV15 and J is TRBJ1-2; no reliable D call. The sample in question was peripheral blood, obtained on day 0 of AZD1222 vaccination. CDR3: CATSRDIDGYTF. The CDR3 bases are TGTGCCACCAGCAGAGATATTGATGGCTACACCTTC.